This is a list of T cell receptor beta chains from one sample in a study of regulatory T cells in long-lasting Graves disease. A single record per CDR3 protein comes from TCRdb applying MiXCR to the multiplex PCR reads. The sample lists approximately 290,000 distinct CDR3 sequences; 20% to 25% were seen once. The source material was peripheral blood mononuclear cells (PBMCs), sampled when the disease was refractory, from a patient treated with antithyroid drugs. These receptors were collected from a female donor with Graves disease. CDR3s include the opening cysteine and the closing phenylalanine or tryptophan. Fields, in order: CDR3 DNA, CDR3 protein, D gene, V gene, J gene, clone size. D genes are given only for firm matches. Only part of the rows carry a size: once, few, many, or a class if the clone is expanded.

CDR3 DNA: TGCGCCAGCAGCCAGGTGACAGTGGATAACTATGGCTACACCTTC
CDR3 protein: CASSQVTVDNYGYTF
D gene: -
V gene: TRBV4-1
J gene: TRBJ1-2
clone size: -

CDR3 DNA: TGTGCCAGCAGCTTATGGGGTAAGCAGCCCCAGCATTTT
CDR3 protein: CASSLWGKQPQHF
D gene: -
V gene: TRBV5-6
J gene: TRBJ1-5
clone size: -

CDR3 DNA: TGCGCCAGCAGTCCCTGGGGTGACGAGGAGACCCAGTACTTC
CDR3 protein: CASSPWGDEETQYF
D gene: -
V gene: TRBV10-2
J gene: TRBJ2-5
clone size: -

CDR3 DNA: TGTGCCACCCTGCACCGGGACAGGACAAATGAAGCTTTCTTT
CDR3 protein: CATLHRDRTNEAFF
D gene: TRBD1
V gene: TRBV19
J gene: TRBJ1-1
clone size: -

CDR3 DNA: TGTGCCAGTAGTATAGGAGAGGAGACACCCCTCCACTTT
CDR3 protein: CASSIGEETPLHF
D gene: -
V gene: TRBV19
J gene: TRBJ1-6
clone size: -

CDR3 DNA: TGCAGTGCGAGCAGTGGGAGCCCACAAGAGACCCAGTACTTC
CDR3 protein: CSASSGSPQETQYF
D gene: -
V gene: TRBV20-1
J gene: TRBJ2-5
clone size: -

CDR3 DNA: TGTGCCAGCAGCTTGGGGGGCGGTCGGAATTCACCCCTCCACTTT
CDR3 protein: CASSLGGGRNSPLHF
D gene: -
V gene: TRBV5-6
J gene: TRBJ1-6
clone size: -

CDR3 DNA: TGTGCCAGCAGCTCAATTGATAGCGGCGAGCAGTACTTC
CDR3 protein: CASSSIDSGEQYF
D gene: -
V gene: TRBV13
J gene: TRBJ2-7
clone size: few

CDR3 DNA: TGTGCCTGGAGTGTTGGGGACAGCTACGAGCAGTACTTC
CDR3 protein: CAWSVGDSYEQYF
D gene: TRBD1
V gene: TRBV30
J gene: TRBJ2-7
clone size: many

CDR3 DNA: TGTGCCAGCAGCTTAGCTTCCCTTGGCTACACCTTC
CDR3 protein: CASSLASLGYTF
D gene: -
V gene: TRBV7-9
J gene: TRBJ1-2
clone size: few

CDR3 DNA: TGTGCCAGCTCAGATCAGGGAAGGGAAGAGACCCAGTACTTC
CDR3 protein: CASSDQGREETQYF
D gene: -
V gene: TRBV18
J gene: TRBJ2-5
clone size: many

CDR3 DNA: TGTGCCAGCAGCTCTGGGATAGAGACCCGGTACTTC
CDR3 protein: CASSSGIETRYF
D gene: -
V gene: TRBV7-9
J gene: TRBJ2-5
clone size: -

CDR3 DNA: TGTGCCAGCAGGACAGGGGTAGAGAACACTGAAGCTTTCTTT
CDR3 protein: CASRTGVENTEAFF
D gene: TRBD1
V gene: TRBV6-1
J gene: TRBJ1-1
clone size: few

CDR3 DNA: TGTGCCAGCAGTTACTCAAGTTCCCAAGAGACCCAGTACTTC
CDR3 protein: CASSYSSSQETQYF
D gene: -
V gene: TRBV6-2/TRBV6-3
J gene: TRBJ2-5
clone size: many

CDR3 DNA: TGTGCCAGCAGTCATGCTTCTTTGGCCGCGAACACCGGGGAGCTGTTTTTT
CDR3 protein: CASSHASLAANTGELFF
D gene: -
V gene: TRBV12-3/TRBV12-4
J gene: TRBJ2-2
clone size: -

CDR3 DNA: TGTGCCAGCAGTGCGCCGGGACAGGGGGACTATGGCTACACCTTC
CDR3 protein: CASSAPGQGDYGYTF
D gene: TRBD1
V gene: TRBV28
J gene: TRBJ1-2
clone size: many

CDR3 DNA: TGTGCCAGCAGTGCGGGGAAGATCGGGCACACTGAAGCTTTCTTT
CDR3 protein: CASSAGKIGHTEAFF
D gene: -
V gene: TRBV25-1
J gene: TRBJ1-1
clone size: few

CDR3 DNA: TGCAGCGTCCTCCTGCGCCGGAGTGCCTACAATGAGCAGTTCTTC
CDR3 protein: CSVLLRRSAYNEQFF
D gene: -
V gene: TRBV29-1
J gene: TRBJ2-1
clone size: -

CDR3 DNA: TGTGCCAACAGTGAAACGGCTAGCGGTAACTTC
CDR3 protein: CANSETASGNF
D gene: TRBD2
V gene: TRBV2
J gene: TRBJ2-7
clone size: -

CDR3 DNA: TGTGCCAGCAGCAACAAATCCGTAGAAGAGACCCAGTACTTC
CDR3 protein: CASSNKSVEETQYF
D gene: -
V gene: TRBV6-1
J gene: TRBJ2-5
clone size: -

CDR3 DNA: TGTGCCAGCAAGTTCGGGGGGTACTATGGCTACACCTTC
CDR3 protein: CASKFGGYYGYTF
D gene: -
V gene: TRBV28
J gene: TRBJ1-2
clone size: many

CDR3 DNA: TGCAGTGCTCAGGGGGTAGGGGGCGAAAAACTGTTTTTT
CDR3 protein: CSAQGVGGEKLFF
D gene: TRBD1
V gene: TRBV20-1
J gene: TRBJ1-4
clone size: many

CDR3 DNA: TGTGCCAGCAGTTCCGATACTGGGAGGGGACAGTTCTTC
CDR3 protein: CASSSDTGRGQFF
D gene: TRBD2
V gene: TRBV27
J gene: TRBJ2-1
clone size: -